The clone carrying this TCR beta chain was recorded many times. The antigen is unknown. The sample is drawn from a study of T-cell reconstitution after alpha-beta-depleted transplantation in children. Broader study findings: T-cell counts and diversity at one year post-transplant came mainly from newly produced T cells. Several hundred expanded graft clones reportedly gave rise to the alpha-beta T cells present about two months after transplant.

CDR3 size: 15 residues. Germline-derived CDR1 and CDR2 are SGHAT and FQNNGV. V dropped 1 base and J dropped 0 bases, with 7 bases sitting between them. TCRbeta library preparation incorporated unique molecular identifiers. TCRdb reprocessed the PCR reads via MiXCR and lists one record per CDR3 protein. There are about 250,000 distinct CDR3 sequences in the sample; about 24% occur only once, and about 4.8% lies in the top ten. Here the sequenced sample was PBMCs, mostly from graft donor cells, taken 360 days after TCRalphabeta/CD19-depleted stem cell transplant. The sequence derives from a female patient aged 2-15 years who had a stem cell transplant for congenital amegakaryocytic thrombocytopenia, so the T cells may come from the graft donor. The gene calls are TRBV11-2 and TRBJ1-3; no reliable D call. CDR3 protein: CASSLGQVSGNTIYF. CDR3 bases: TGTGCCAGCAGCTTAGGGCAGGTCTCTGGAAACACCATATATTTT.